A selection of T cell receptor beta chains follows, all from one sample in a study of lymphopenia after photon versus proton radiotherapy. Measured with immunoSEQ multiplex PCR; TCRdb has only the in-frame clones, and not every one. Among 150,000 to 200,000 clones listed, 75% to 90% were seen once. This specimen consisted of peripheral blood, obtained from a patient treated with photon-based radiotherapy. The receptors come from a man aged 45 to 65 with gastric cancer. Each CDR3 is given with its conserved first and last residue. A D gene is named only where the DNA matches it firmly. Clone size is not always given. Where it is, it says once, few, many or a class for expanded clones.

d_call: NA; v_call: TRBV4-2; j_call: TRBJ1-5; clone_size: NA; cdr3_nt: TGTGCCAGCAGCCTGGAGTGGCGGGGCAATCAGCCCCAGCATTTT; cdr3_aa: CASSLEWRGNQPQHF
d_call: NA; v_call: TRBV6-5; j_call: TRBJ1-1; clone_size: few; cdr3_nt: TGTGCCAGCAGTTACTCTGAACAGCGGAACACTGAAGCTTTCTTT; cdr3_aa: CASSYSEQRNTEAFF
d_call: NA; v_call: TRBV9; j_call: TRBJ1-1; clone_size: NA; cdr3_nt: TGTGCCAGCAGCGTAGCGGGAACCATGAACACTGAAGCTTTCTTT; cdr3_aa: CASSVAGTMNTEAFF
d_call: NA; v_call: TRBV20-1; j_call: TRBJ2-1; clone_size: NA; cdr3_nt: TGCAGTGCTAGGTTGACGGATGAGCAGTTCTTC; cdr3_aa: CSARLTDEQFF
d_call: TRBD1; v_call: TRBV4-1; j_call: TRBJ2-7; clone_size: NA; cdr3_nt: TGCGCCAGCAGCCAAGAAGGGGGCGCTTCCTACGAGCAGTACTTC; cdr3_aa: CASSQEGGASYEQYF
d_call: NA; v_call: TRBV11-2; j_call: TRBJ1-2; clone_size: NA; cdr3_nt: TGTGCCAGCAGCTTAGCAGGTTCGCGAAACTATGGCTACACCTTC; cdr3_aa: CASSLAGSRNYGYTF
d_call: TRBD1; v_call: TRBV2; j_call: TRBJ1-5; clone_size: NA; cdr3_nt: TGTGCCAGCAGTGTGGAACAGGGGGTAGTTCAGCCCCAGCATTTT; cdr3_aa: CASSVEQGVVQPQHF
d_call: TRBD1; v_call: TRBV7-9; j_call: TRBJ1-4; clone_size: NA; cdr3_nt: TGTGCCAGCAGCCCGACAGGGATTAATGAAAAACTGTTTTTT; cdr3_aa: CASSPTGINEKLFF
d_call: NA; v_call: TRBV19; j_call: TRBJ1-2; clone_size: NA; cdr3_nt: TGTGCCAGTAGTATAACTTCACGGACAGCTGTCTATGGCTACACCTTC; cdr3_aa: CASSITSRTAVYGYTF
d_call: NA; v_call: TRBV28; j_call: TRBJ2-7; clone_size: NA; cdr3_nt: TGTGCCAGCATGCGGGACTACCCAGGGGAGGAGCAGTACTTC; cdr3_aa: CASMRDYPGEEQYF
d_call: NA; v_call: TRBV7-9; j_call: TRBJ2-5; clone_size: NA; cdr3_nt: TGTGCCAGCAGCTTAGGGCAAGGAGCGGAGACCCAGTACTTC; cdr3_aa: CASSLGQGAETQYF
d_call: NA; v_call: TRBV2; j_call: TRBJ2-1; clone_size: NA; cdr3_nt: TGTGCCAGCAGCTTGGACAGAAATGAGCAGTTCTTC; cdr3_aa: CASSLDRNEQFF